This T cell receptor (gamma chain) emerged from a study of gamma delta lymphoproliferative disorders and STAT genes. Study details: Each gamma-chain library started from at least 50 ng of genomic DNA, using the LymphoTrack Dx TCRG Assay. The EuroClonality-NGS protocol was used to prepare delta libraries.

The receptor sequences were amplified from genomic DNA of peripheral blood mononuclear cells. Study-wide findings and caveats: Patient gamma repertoires clustered apart from healthy controls; delta did not.

V lost 0 bases, J lost 1 base, and 2 bases stayed unmatched. This CDR3 is built from 15 residues. The V gene's germline CDR1 is EGSNGY and CDR2 YDSYNSKV. In this sample, this clone is medium-sized. The antigen remains undetermined. The same CDR3 is also encoded by other DNA sequences in this sample. TCRdb reapplied CATT to the multiplex PCR reads. Counted here are 4,000 to 4,500 gamma-chain clones, more than 6.5% occurring once; the ten biggest clones make up roughly a third. The chain uses TRGV2 and TRGJP2. The J gene, not given by TCRdb, was assigned here from a germline match of the nucleotide sequence. Sequencing was performed on blood. The source of this sequence is a human donor in good health. CDR3 sequence (DNA): TGTGCCACCTGGGACGGGCCTAGTAGTGATTGGATCAAGACGTTT. Its translation: CATWDGPSSDWIKTF.